This T cell receptor beta chain was profiled in a study of monozygotic twins with inflammatory bowel disease (dated by TCRdb to about 2019). About the study as a whole: The full study comprised some 30 monozygotic twin pairs: nine German pairs (four IBD-concordant, five IBD-discordant) and 19 IBD-discordant Danish pairs. Disease-associated traits were sought mainly through comparisons between IBD patients and their genetically identical healthy co-twins within discordant pairs. Each individual had, on average, about 151 000 unique TCRalpha sequences and 181 000 unique TCRbeta sequences available for analysis.

Notes on this clonotype: The antigen it recognizes is unknown.

Library preparation used 5' RACE. Each TCR library was prepared from 3,000 to 4,000 ng of total RNA. cDNA was synthesized with SMARTScribe reverse transcriptase in eight separate reactions per sample. During cDNA synthesis, template switching was used to introduce unique molecular identifiers that contained a 6-nucleotide sample barcode. Two nested PCRs of approximately 16 and 10 cycles amplified the TCRalpha and TCRbeta cDNA, and bead purification followed each PCR. Before amplification, cDNA was treated with uracil DNA-glycosylase and purified using the QIAquick PCR purification kit. The second PCR added Illumina TruSeq-compatible adapters along with sample-specific barcodes. Library quality and concentration were checked on TapeStation and Qubit, and libraries were pooled at around 5.3 ng each. The pooled libraries were sequenced with 2 x 100 bp reads and custom sequencing primers on an Illumina HiSeq2500 single-index Rapid Run. In the authors' own workflow: MiGEC version 1.2.6 was used for UMI-based consensus assembly to correct PCR and sequencing errors. V(D)J alignment, clonotype assembly and CDR3 extraction were performed with MiXCR version 2.1.1. To normalise gene usage, clonotype sharing and MAIT/NKT TCR abundance, the analysis used the top 1000, 10 000 and 20 000 clonotypes per sample. Diversity was computed as the inverse Simpson index with the vegan R package after downsampling to 27 000 UMIs. Paired Mann-Whitney U tests on discordant twin pairs were used, with Benjamini-Hochberg multiple-testing correction. TCRdb reprocessed the sequencing reads and holds a single record per CDR3 protein sequence, with no DNA. The V and J calls and clone size come from TCRdb's table, not from the authors' own analysis. This sample's table lists 200,000 to 250,000 distinct CDR3 sequences. The top ten constitute 1.6% of the sample.

The cysteine opens and the phenylalanine closes a CDR3 of 13 amino acids. The record lacks a DNA sequence. According to the germline V gene, CDR1 reads SGHTA and CDR2 reads FQGNSA. General findings and caveats noted by the study authors: No difference in repertoire similarity was observed between concordant and discordant twins, possibly owing to limited statistical power. Because patients were on differing immunosuppressive treatments, the repertoires may have picked up extra background noise and inter-individual variability. Measured by the inverse Simpson index, TCRbeta repertoire diversity was lower in IBD patients than in their healthy co-twins. Different T cell subtypes could not be distinguished in the analysis. No single strong signal or clonotype linked to IBD turned up in the results, so the idea that one exists was not supported. Fewer clonotypes were shared with other individuals by IBD patients than by healthy twins, most markedly in patients showing signs of disease activity.

From each donor, an approximately 2.5 ml peripheral blood sample was collected into PAXgene tubes and kept at -80 degrees C. Without any T cell sorting, total RNA was extracted from whole blood using the PAXgene blood miRNA kit on an automated QIAcube. Deep TCRalpha and TCRbeta repertoire profiling with unique molecular barcoding was performed on peripheral blood of monozygotic twin pairs concordant or discordant for inflammatory bowel disease. For every twin pair, smoking habits were documented, and each individual was categorised as a current, former or never smoker. The TCR comes from a human donor with ulcerative colitis or Crohn's disease, or a healthy co-twin of an affected twin (not recorded which). The sample was blood. The chain joins TRBV7-2 to TRBJ2-7. The CDR3 region has the sequence CASSFAQTYEQYF.